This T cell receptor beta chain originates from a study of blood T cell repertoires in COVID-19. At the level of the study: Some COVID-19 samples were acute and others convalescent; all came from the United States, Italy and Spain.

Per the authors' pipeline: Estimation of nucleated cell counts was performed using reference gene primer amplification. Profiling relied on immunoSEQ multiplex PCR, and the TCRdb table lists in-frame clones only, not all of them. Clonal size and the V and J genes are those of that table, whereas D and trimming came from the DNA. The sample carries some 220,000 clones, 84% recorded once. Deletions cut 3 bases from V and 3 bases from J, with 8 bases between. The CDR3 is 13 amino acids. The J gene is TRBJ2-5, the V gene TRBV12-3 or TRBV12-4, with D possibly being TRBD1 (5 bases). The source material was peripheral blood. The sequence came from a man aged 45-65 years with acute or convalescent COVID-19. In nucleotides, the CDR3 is TGTGCCAGCAGTTTGCAGGGTAAAGAGACCCAGTACTTC. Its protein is CASSLQGKETQYF.